The source of this T cell receptor beta chain is a study of vaccination and CD4 T cells after COVID-19. Study background: From HCoV-229E, HCoV-OC43, HCoV-NL63 and SARS-CoV-2, overlapping spike peptides were used to stimulate the cells.

The Oncomine TCR Beta short-read assay generated sequence data from the DNA of cultured CD4+ T cells. It was cultured CD4+ T cells from which genomic DNA was extracted. MiXCR was run by TCRdb on the PCR reads, yielding one entry per CDR3 protein. Of about 23,000 distinct CDR3 sequences listed, approximately 59% are singletons. As regards this clonotype: As yet, its antigen is unknown.

Treatment denoted: roughly 10-day PBMC culture with coronavirus spike peptide pools or control peptides (ViraFEST assay). Using peptide pools, antigen-specific T cells were expanded in ViraFEST before TCRs were sequenced. CDR1 and CDR2 from the germline V gene are LNHNV and YYDKDF (reference sequence). The CDR3 length is 15 residues. With 5 bases removed from V and 1 base from J, the gap between germline ends came to 14 bases. Sequencing input: CD4+ T cells from blood, cultured in vitro. V is TRBV15 and J is TRBJ1-1; D is uncertain. The clonotype originates from a human donor who had recovered from COVID-19. CDR3 loop: CATSDGDKRNTEAFF. CDR3 sequence (DNA): TGTGCCACCAGCGATGGTGATAAGAGGAACACTGAAGCTTTCTTT.